This T cell receptor beta chain was recovered during a study of human T cells and chemical hapten exposure. Many counts were recorded for this clonotype. This CDR3 has 15 amino acids. V shed 3 bases, J shed 5 bases, and the junction held 8 bases outside the gene matches. CDR1 and CDR2 from the germline V gene are SGHRS and YFSETQ. A single record per CDR3 protein comes from TCRdb applying MiXCR to the RACE reads. The table shows tens of thousands of distinct CDR3 sequences, with more than 9% occurring only once. The time point is: patch test 1, 2 weeks after DPC sensitization. Treatment: therapeutic diphenylcyclopropenone sensitization with weekly scalp DPC.

The source material was whole blood, sampled in connection with sensitization to the hapten diphenylcyclopropenone (DPC). V is TRBV5-1 and J is TRBJ2-3; TRBD1 matches at 8 bases. The sequence came from a middle-aged man with alopecia areata. Some clones in this sample may be carry-over from other donors' samples. CDR3 bases: TGCGCCAGCAGCTCCGACAGGGGCGGCGGAGATACGCAGTATTTT. It encodes CASSSDRGGGDTQYF.